Here is one TCR beta chain with its context. In the original workflow: Reference gene primer amplification gave estimated nucleated cell counts. Sequenced by immunoSEQ multiplex PCR; TCRdb stores in-frame clones only, minus some. D and trimming were read from the DNA, whereas the V and J calls and clone size are those reported in that table. The data contain under 400,000 clones, more than 75% of them singletons. Enrolment of Seattle patients took place during active infection, and they were followed longitudinally. Trimming removed 3 bases from V and 4 bases from J; junction bases left unmatched: 0. The CDR3 length is 14 residues. Germline V gives CDR1 LGHDT, CDR2 YNNKEL (reference sequence). These data come from a study of blood T cell repertoires in COVID-19. Study information: The origin of the acute and convalescent COVID-19 samples was the United States, Italy and Spain. The analysed material was cDNA or gDNA that came from T cells, B-cell-depleted T cells, or PBMCs.

J is TRBJ2-7 and V is TRBV3-1 (or the pseudogene TRBV3-2), with 13 bases that match TRBD2. This TCR was recovered from a woman in her twenties or thirties with COVID-19, enrolled during active disease. Sequencing input: peripheral blood. The CDR3 spells CASSQGLAGYEQYF. DNA for the CDR3: TGTGCCAGCAGCCAGGGACTAGCGGGATACGAGCAGTACTTC.